This T cell receptor beta chain was sequenced during a study of cytomegalovirus exposure and HLA in healthy donors. Whole-study findings and limits: Reportedly, HLA-A and HLA-B alleles of most subjects were accurately predicted from TCR beta. Several top significant clusters appeared, in a later analysis, to be linked to common viral pathogens. The listing of fewer than 200 TCR beta chains classed them as cytomegalovirus-associated.

Germline V gene data show CDR1 as MNHEY and CDR2 as SMNVEV (reference sequence). The CDR3 consists of 16 residues. V was trimmed by 6 bases and J by 2 bases, leaving 19 bases between them. On this clone itself: Its cognate antigen is unknown.

The PCR made use of 60 Vbeta and 13 Jbeta primers. Per the original data handling: Later, an analysis found 75 million to 100 million unique TCR beta chains, and around 12 million of these were shared. The assay was immunoSEQ multiplex PCR, and TCRdb's table has in-frame clones only and misses some. V, J and clone size derive from that table, while D and trimming were established from the DNA sequence. The table has 190,000 or so clones, 75% to 85% seen once. This TCR derives from a boy under 18 in good health and CMV-seronegative. Sequencing used PBMCs. The rearrangement joins TRBV27 to TRBJ2-5; no firm D call. CDR3 nucleotides: TGTGCCAGCAGCGCCAGAAACGCAGGCTTTCAAGAGACCCAGTACTTC. Its protein is CASSARNAGFQETQYF.